The rows below give T cell receptor beta chains drawn from one sample of a study of early T cells in non-severe SARS-CoV-2 infection. MiXCR, applied by TCRdb to the 5' RACE reads, yields one record per CDR3 protein. The data show about 52,000 distinct CDR3 sequences, roughly 11% seen once. Sequencing used whole blood. The source is an adult who was a healthcare worker with PCR-confirmed SARS-CoV-2 infection or an uninfected control (not recorded which). The CDR3 runs from the conserved cysteine through the conserved F or W. Fields, in order: V gene, J gene, D gene, CDR3 length, clone size, CDR3 protein, CDR3 DNA. The D gene is left open where the match is weak. Not every row has a clone size; where given, it reads once, few, many or a size class.

>TRBV9|TRBJ2-1|NA|16|few
CASSVAMGGLYNEQFF
TGTGCCAGCAGCGTAGCAATGGGGGGACTTTACAATGAGCAGTTCTTC
>TRBV7-2|TRBJ2-1|NA|18|NA
CASSLGGGGAAQFNEQFF
TGTGCCAGCAGCTTAGGAGGGGGAGGAGCGGCCCAATTCAATGAGCAGTTCTTC
>TRBV4-2|TRBJ1-1|TRBD1|17|few
CASSQPRGHRLSTEAFF
TGTGCCAGCAGCCAACCTAGGGGGCACAGGCTTAGCACTGAAGCTTTCTTT
>TRBV6-1|TRBJ1-4|NA|18|few
CASSDPRRKTEGKEKLFF
TGTGCCAGCAGTGACCCCCGGCGCAAGACCGAGGGGAAAGAAAAACTGTTTTTT
>TRBV12-3/TRBV12-4|TRBJ1-1|NA|14|many
CASSLGESGTEAFF
TGTGCCAGCAGTTTAGGTGAATCGGGCACTGAAGCTTTCTTT
>TRBV12-3/TRBV12-4|TRBJ1-6|NA|17|few
CASTRGPRDNFQTPLHF
TGTGCCAGCACTCGGGGACCCAGAGATAACTTTCAAACACCCCTCCACTTT
>TRBV18|TRBJ2-1|TRBD1|12|many
CATLGQGSEQFF
TGTGCCACCCTCGGACAGGGGAGTGAGCAGTTCTTC
>TRBV10-2|TRBJ2-2|NA|14|NA
CASHGQKGTGELFF
TGCGCCAGCCATGGACAGAAAGGAACCGGGGAGCTGTTTTTT
>TRBV29-1|TRBJ2-1|NA|11|many
CSVEDDNEQFF
TGCAGCGTTGAAGACGACAATGAGCAGTTCTTC
>TRBV24-1|TRBJ2-3|NA|16|NA
CATSGRGGGSTDTQYF
TGTGCCACCAGTGGACGTGGCGGGGGCAGCACAGATACGCAGTATTTT
>TRBV5-1|TRBJ2-3|NA|14|many
CASSRSGGSDTQYF
TGCGCCAGCAGCCGCTCGGGGGGCTCAGATACGCAGTATTTT
>TRBV4-3|TRBJ1-4|NA|16|NA
CASSQDPRTFPEKLFF
TGCGCCAGCAGCCAAGATCCCCGGACCTTCCCTGAAAAACTGTTTTTT
>TRBV7-3|TRBJ1-3|NA|15|NA
CASSPGGQSGNTIYF
TGTGCCAGCAGTCCTGGGGGGCAGTCTGGAAACACCATATATTTT
>TRBV4-1|TRBJ2-7|NA|15|NA
CASSQESGPGYEQYF
TGCGCCAGCAGCCAAGAATCCGGGCCGGGTTACGAGCAGTACTTC
>TRBV7-2|TRBJ2-1|NA|13|many
CASSLVTNNEQFF
TGTGCCAGCAGCTTAGTAACGAACAATGAGCAGTTCTTC
>TRBV12-3/TRBV12-4|TRBJ1-5|NA|17|many
CASSFFSHYSSNQPQHF
TGTGCCAGCAGTTTTTTCTCCCATTACAGCTCCAATCAGCCCCAGCATTTT
>TRBV7-6|TRBJ2-7|NA|18|NA
CASASLRGPGGMLNEQYF
TGTGCCAGCGCTAGTTTGAGAGGTCCCGGGGGAATGTTAAACGAGCAGTACTTC
>TRBV2|TRBJ2-7|NA|12|NA
CASSYDQTEQYF
TGTGCCAGCAGTTATGACCAAACCGAGCAGTACTTC
>TRBV12-3/TRBV12-4|TRBJ2-7|TRBD2|13|NA
CASRVAGSYEQYF
TGTGCCAGCAGGGTAGCGGGGTCCTACGAGCAGTACTTC
>TRBV6-2/TRBV6-3|TRBJ1-4|TRBD1|16|few
CASSTTQGAWDEKLFF
TGTGCCAGCAGTACGACCCAGGGGGCTTGGGATGAAAAACTGTTTTTT
>TRBV7-9|TRBJ2-7|NA|13|NA
CASEGSVTYEQYF
TGTGCCAGCGAGGGAAGTGTTACCTACGAGCAGTACTTC
>TRBV7-2|TRBJ2-1|NA|16|few
CASSLAWGALRNEQFF
TGTGCCAGCAGCTTAGCATGGGGGGCCCTTAGGAATGAGCAGTTCTTC
>TRBV2|TRBJ2-1|TRBD1|14|many
CASNRQGELNEQFF
TGTGCCAGCAATAGACAGGGGGAACTCAATGAGCAGTTCTTC
>TRBV7-9|TRBJ2-6|NA|15|many
CASNPRLSGANVLTF
TGTGCCAGCAATCCAAGGTTATCTGGGGCCAACGTCCTGACTTTC
>TRBV20-1|TRBJ2-1|TRBD2|15|few
CSARDWGGSYNEQFF
TGCAGTGCTAGAGATTGGGGGGGCTCCTACAATGAGCAGTTCTTC
>TRBV7-2|TRBJ2-7|TRBD2|17|NA
CASTIGGRGRRGYEQYF
TGTGCCAGCACCATCGGAGGGCGCGGGAGAAGAGGTTACGAGCAGTACTTC
>TRBV6-2/TRBV6-3|TRBJ2-5|NA|14|few
CASREGGLGETQYF
TGTGCCAGCAGAGAGGGGGGCCTCGGGGAGACCCAGTACTTC
>TRBV7-2|TRBJ2-3|NA|12|few
CASSLGFDTQYF
TGTGCCAGCAGCTTAGGGTTTGATACGCAGTATTTT
>TRBV12-3/TRBV12-4|TRBJ1-1|NA|11|many
CASSSRTEAFF
TGTGCCAGCAGTTCTAGAACTGAAGCTTTCTTT